Sequencing of this T cell receptor beta chain was carried out in a study of T cell responses to AZD1222 COVID-19 vaccine. Study-level points and caveats: Regions 160-218 and 743-854 dominated among vaccine-associated CD4 TCRs spanning spike. Nearly half of the spike-specific TCRs reportedly recognize variant regions that carry no mutations. It was only a handful of AZD1222 recipients who were seropositive at baseline.

This CDR3 is 13 amino acids long. With 5 bases removed from V and 9 bases from J, the gap between germline ends came to 17 bases. Germline V gene sequence: CDR1 MNHEY, CDR2 SVGAGI. A remark on this clone: Its antigen is as yet unknown.

This table comes from immunoSEQ multiplex PCR, and its TCRdb copy is limited to in-frame clones, with some not included. This table holds some 110,000 clones, approximately 92% found once. The specimen comprised peripheral blood, sampled on day 0 of AZD1222 vaccination. The rearrangement uses TRBV6-5 and TRBJ2-7; D possibly corresponds to TRBD2 (6 bases). This receptor was obtained from an adult in good health. The CDR3 DNA follows: TGTGCCAGCAGTCACCGGGACTGGCGGGCGCAGTACTTC. This gives the protein CASSHRDWRAQYF.